This TCR beta chain appears in the sequencing data of a study of graft-versus-host responses after intestinal transplantation listed by TCRdb under 2021. About the investigation overall: Recipients received multivisceral, liver-intestinal, or isolated intestinal transplants. Of the 20 to 30 intestinal transplant recipients enrolled in the cohort, one of whom was a retransplant, 3 patients without pretransplant specimens were excluded. Anti-thymocyte globulin induction was given to all recipients, followed by maintenance tacrolimus and steroids for around three years. Rather than going through the commercial service, samples from three later patients were sequenced in-house on an Illumina MiSeq and processed with MiXCR. To identify alloreactive clones, pre-transplant mixed lymphocyte reaction products were sequenced and then compared with unstimulated pre-transplant donor and recipient T cells. A peak of at least 4% donor T cells among recipient peripheral blood mononuclear cells was the definition used for donor T cell macrochimerism. Graft-versus-host and host-versus-graft alloreactive T cell clones were tracked in the graft, circulation and bone marrow after intestinal transplantation using bulk TCR-beta CDR3 sequencing.

Libraries were constructed by the immunoSEQ multiplex PCR assay. For most patients, genomic DNA was isolated with the Qiagen DNeasy Blood and Tissue Kit and shipped frozen to Adaptive Biotechnologies for TCR sequencing. For most patients, high-throughput TCR-beta CDR3 sequencing of genomic DNA was performed by Adaptive Biotechnologies. The source study handled its data this way. Adaptive's ImmunoSEQ software supplied the TCR sequencing data for more than 15 patients, while MiXCR and VDJtools were used to process a few other patients. To correct CD4 versus CD8 sorting errors, sequences present in both subsets at a frequency ratio below 5:1 were removed. Because the origin of CDR3 nucleotide sequences shared between donor and recipient could not be assigned, those sequences were removed. Alloreactive clones required at least 2-fold expansion over unstimulated cells and minimum CFSE-low frequency of 0.002% (template counts) or 0.001% (read counts). Clones detected in sequenced pre-transplant spleen, lymph node, or MLR CFSE-low populations of the donor or recipient were defined as mappable. Cumulative frequency of alloreactive clones was calculated as a percentage of all sequences weighted by copy number. TCRdb holds this immuneACCESS table with in-frame rearrangements only. Some clones are missing; in checked studies, unresolved V genes explain under half, and the rest has no known cause. V and J calls and clone size are copied from that table; D and trimming were computed from the DNA. Recorded for this sample are tens of thousands of clones; 85% to 95% of them occurred a single time. The leading ten clones occupy around 0.4% of the sample.

As to this clone: Its antigen specificity is not known. Qualities for individual bases were not recorded, and no much larger clone is one base off.

What this sample's time point label stands for: cells obtained before transplantation from donor or recipient. CD3+CD4+ and CD3+CD8+ populations were FACS-sorted from unstimulated pre-transplant donor and recipient cells taken from spleen or lymph nodes. The CDR3 has 16 amino acids, counting the end cysteine and phenylalanine. CDR3 DNA is the only sequence kept; it has 48 bases, read in frame from the first base. The CDR1 and CDR2 encoded by the germline V gene are SNHLY and FYNNEI. V drops 1 base and J drops 9 bases, leaving 16 bases in between. Overall study results and their limits: Early after transplant, peak levels of circulating GvH clones were found to be associated with declines in HvG clones. GvH clones were found in recipient bone marrow, and some of the GvH clones appeared earlier in ileal mucosa or blood, which is consistent with an intestinal mucosal origin. High GvH to HvG T cell clonal ratios were observed in the allografts of patients with donor T cell macrochimerism. The conclusions were limited by the relatively low number and heterogeneity of the intestinal transplant patients.

The receptor's source is a human donor who was the organ donor for an intestinal transplant. Specimen: unstimulated CD4+ T cells sorted from spleen or lymph node cells, collected before transplant. The sequence is built from TRBV2 and TRBJ1-6; a confident D gene designation cannot be given. The CDR3 region reads CASSEDSARPGSPLHF. The bases are TGTGCCAGCAGTGAAGATTCGGCGCGGCCGGGTTCACCCCTCCACTTT. Where the CDR3 stops, the reference TRBV2 and TRBJ1-6 genes take over; the full variable domain is EPEVTQTPSHQVTQMGQEVILRCVPISNHLYFYWYRQILGQKVEFLVSFYNNEISEKSEIFDDQFSVERPDGSNFTLKIRSTKLEDSAMYFCASSEDSARPGSPLHFGNGTRLTVT.